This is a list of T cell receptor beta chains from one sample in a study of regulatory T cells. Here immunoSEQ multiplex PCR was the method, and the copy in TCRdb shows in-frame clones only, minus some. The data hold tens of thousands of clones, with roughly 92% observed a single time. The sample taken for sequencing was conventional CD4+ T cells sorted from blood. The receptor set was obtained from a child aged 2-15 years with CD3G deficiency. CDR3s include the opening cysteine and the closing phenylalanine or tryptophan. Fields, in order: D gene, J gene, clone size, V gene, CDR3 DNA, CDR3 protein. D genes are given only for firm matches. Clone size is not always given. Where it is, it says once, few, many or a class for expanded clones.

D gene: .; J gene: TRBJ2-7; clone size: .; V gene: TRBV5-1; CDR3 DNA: TGCGCCAGCAGCTCGACGGACAGAAACGAGCAGTACTTC; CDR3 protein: CASSSTDRNEQYF
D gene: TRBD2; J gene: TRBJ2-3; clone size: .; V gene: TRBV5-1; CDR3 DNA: TGCGCCAGCAGCGGACTAGCGGGAGATACGCAGTATTTT; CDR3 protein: CASSGLAGDTQYF
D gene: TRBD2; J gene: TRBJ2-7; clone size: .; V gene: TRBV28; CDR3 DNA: TGTGCCAGCAGTCGCCCGACTAGCGGGAACGAGCAGTACTTC; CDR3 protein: CASSRPTSGNEQYF
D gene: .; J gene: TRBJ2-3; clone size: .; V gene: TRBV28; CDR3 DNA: TGTGCCAGCACCCCTGGGTGGACAAGCACAGATACGCAGTATTTT; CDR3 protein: CASTPGWTSTDTQYF
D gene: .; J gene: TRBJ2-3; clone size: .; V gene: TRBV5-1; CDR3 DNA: TGCGCCAGCAGCCTGGGGGGCTACACAGATACGCAGTATTTT; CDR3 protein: CASSLGGYTDTQYF
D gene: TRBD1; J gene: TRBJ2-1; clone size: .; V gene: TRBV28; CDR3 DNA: TGTGCCAGCAGTTTATATAGACAGGGGAGGTGGAATGAGCAGTTCTTC; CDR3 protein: CASSLYRQGRWNEQFF
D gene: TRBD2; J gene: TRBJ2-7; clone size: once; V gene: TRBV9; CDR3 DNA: TGTGCCAGCAGCGTAGTTGGCCGGACTAGCGGGAGGGCCTACGAGCAGTACTTC; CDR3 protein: CASSVVGRTSGRAYEQYF
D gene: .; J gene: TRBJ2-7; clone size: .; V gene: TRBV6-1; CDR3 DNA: TGTGCCAGCAGTGAATCGAGGAAACTGAATTACGAGCAGTACTTC; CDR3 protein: CASSESRKLNYEQYF
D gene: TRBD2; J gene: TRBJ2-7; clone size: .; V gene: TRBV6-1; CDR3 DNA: TGTGCCAGCAGTGAGACTAGCGGGAGTTTGGGTGAGCAGTACTTC; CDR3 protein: CASSETSGSLGEQYF
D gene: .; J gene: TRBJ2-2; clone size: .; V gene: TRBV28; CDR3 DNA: TGTGCCAGCAGTCCGACTCGCGGAGGGCCGGGCACCGGGGAGCTGTTTTTT; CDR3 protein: CASSPTRGGPGTGELFF
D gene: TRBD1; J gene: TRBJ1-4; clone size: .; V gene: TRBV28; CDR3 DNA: TGTGCCAGCAGTTTGGGTTTTACAGGGGCTGCAACTAATGAAAAACTGTTTTTT; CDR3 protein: CASSLGFTGAATNEKLFF
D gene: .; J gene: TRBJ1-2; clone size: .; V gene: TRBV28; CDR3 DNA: TGTGCCAGCAGTTACGGCAGGAGCTATGGCTACACCTTC; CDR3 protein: CASSYGRSYGYTF
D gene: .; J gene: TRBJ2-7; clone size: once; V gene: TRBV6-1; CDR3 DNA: TGTGCCAGCAGCCCCACGGGACACGAGCAGTACTTC; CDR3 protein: CASSPTGHEQYF